Following are 15 T cell receptor beta chains from one sample sequenced in a study of cytomegalovirus exposure and HLA in healthy donors. A multiplex PCR was run with 60 Vbeta primers and 13 Jbeta primers. Generated by immunoSEQ multiplex PCR, the TCRdb table keeps only in-frame clones and is missing some. The sample totals approximately 110,000 clones. The sample consisted of PBMCs. These receptors were obtained from a man between 18 and 29 years old in good health and CMV-seronegative.

The rearrangement joins TRBV6-1 to TRBJ1-2, with TRBD1 identical over 9 bases. There are 15 residues in the CDR3. From germline, CDR1 is MNHNS and CDR2 SASEGT. Unmatched junction bases numbered 2, after V lost 0 bases and J lost 3 bases. The CDR3 region is CASSEAGTGHYGYTF. In nucleotides, the CDR3 is TGTGCCAGCAGTGAAGCTGGGACAGGGCACTATGGCTACACCTTC.

CDR3 loop: CASSTGRQGFGYNSPLHF. The CDR3 nucleotides read TGCGCCAGCAGCACGGGGCGACAGGGCTTCGGTTATAATTCACCCCTCCACTTT. This chain links TRBV5-1 with TRBJ1-6; 7 nucleotides match TRBD1. Germline loops: CDR1 SGHRS, CDR2 YFSETQ. The V segment lost 4 bases and the J segment 4 bases; nucleotides outside the gene matches: 14. This CDR3 spans 18 amino acids.

The chain links TRBV5-1 to TRBJ2-5, with TRBD1 as a possible D gene (5 bases). Looked up from germline, CDR1 is SGHRS and CDR2 is YFSETQ. The CDR3 has 14 residues. The V end was cut by 0 bases, the J end by 5 bases, with 11 bases between. CDR3 DNA sequence: TGCGCCAGCAGCTTGGGGGCAGGGCGGGAGACCCAGTACTTC. This sequence encodes CASSLGAGRETQYF.

This chain uses TRBV9 with TRBJ2-7; D may be TRBD2 (5 bases). The CDR3 loop spans 15 amino acids. CDR1 and CDR2 (germline): SGDLS, YYNGEE. V lost 0 bases, J lost 0 bases, and 10 bases lay in between. CDR3 loop: CASSVAGSSSYEQYF. The CDR3 nucleotides are TGTGCCAGCAGCGTAGCGGGGTCCAGCTCCTACGAGCAGTACTTC.

The CDR3 DNA follows: TGTGCCAGCAGCTTAAGTCGGGTGCAAGGGCCCCAGCATTTT. The encoded protein is CASSLSRVQGPQHF. This chain connects TRBV7-8 to TRBJ1-5; D unclear. Germline CDR1 reads SGHVS; CDR2 reads FQNEAQ. V was pared by 2 bases and J by 9 bases, with 14 bases between. CDR3 length equals 14 residues.

This chain uses TRBV28 with TRBJ2-7; perhaps TRBD1 as D (6 bases). The V gene lost 3 bases and the J gene lost 0 bases, with 18 bases spanning the gap. Germline values: CDR1 MDHEN, CDR2 SYDVKM. The CDR3 spans 17 residues. CDR3 bases: TGTGCCAGCAGTTTCCTCCTTCACAGGGCAGACTCCTACGAGCAGTACTTC. Translated, it gives CASSFLLHRADSYEQYF.

The V and J genes are TRBV25-1 and TRBJ1-5; TRBD1 might be the D (6 bases). Germline assignment: CDR1 MGHDK and CDR2 SYGVNS. V lost 4 bases to trimming and J lost 9 bases, with 13 bases between them. The CDR3 length is 13 residues. This chain's CDR3 is CASSGVQGRPQHF. CDR3 bases: TGTGCCAGCAGTGGTGTACAGGGTCGGCCCCAGCATTTT.

V is TRBV7-8 and J is TRBJ1-1; D gene unclear. This CDR3 comprises 13 residues. Germline assignment: CDR1 SGHVS and CDR2 FQNEAQ. Trimming took 5 bases from V and 0 from J, leaving 7 bases between them. The CDR3 is CASSLDLNTEAFF. The CDR3 nucleotides read TGTGCCAGCAGCCTCGACTTGAACACTGAAGCTTTCTTT.

The chain couples TRBV5-6 to TRBJ1-4; a weak D match, TRBD1 (5 bases). The CDR3 consists of 14 residues. Germline values: CDR1 SGHDT, CDR2 YYEEEE. The V gene lost 4 bases and the J gene lost 8 bases, with 15 bases spanning the gap. The CDR3 loop reads CASSAGRRREKLFF. In DNA, the CDR3 is TGTGCCAGCAGCGCGGGACGTCGTAGGGAAAAACTGTTTTTT.

This sequence joins TRBV4-2 and TRBJ1-6; D gene uncertain. CDR1 and CDR2 from the germline V gene are LGHNA and YNFKEQ. The CDR3 has 15 residues. Trimming stripped 1 base from V and 7 bases from J, with 11 bases between. CDR3 coding DNA: TGTGCCAGCAGCCAAGTGACGGTCGGGAATTCACCCCTCCACTTT. It specifies CASSQVTVGNSPLHF.

This chain connects TRBV27 to TRBJ2-5; the match to TRBD2 covers 12 bases. The CDR3 has 17 amino acids. CDR1 and CDR2 (germline): MNHEY, SMNVEV (reference sequence). Trimming removed 8 bases from V and 7 bases from J; junction bases left unmatched: 17. The CDR3 DNA reads as TGTGCCAGCGCCTGGACTAGCGGGAACCTCCTCGGAGGGACCCAGTACTTC. Translation gives CASAWTSGNLLGGTQYF.

The J gene is TRBJ2-3, the V gene TRBV11-2; 9 bases agree with TRBD1. From germline, CDR1 is SGHAT and CDR2 FQNNGV. V lost 5 bases to trimming and J lost 0 bases; unmatched junction nucleotides: 15. CDR3 length: 19 amino acids. For the CDR3, the DNA is TGTGCCAGCAGCCGCCTGACAGGGGGAGTGGGGATTAGCACAGATACGCAGTATTTT. Translation gives CASSRLTGGVGISTDTQYF.

The chain has TRBV2 and TRBJ2-1, with unresolved D. Trimming left V 8 bases short and J 10 bases short, with 15 bases between. From germline, CDR1 is SNHLY and CDR2 FYNNEI. The CDR3 totals 12 residues. Here the CDR3 DNA reads TGTGCCAGCGCGGCCGACCCGCGGGAGCAGTTCTTC. It is translated as CASAADPREQFF.

CDR3 loop: CASRPPGQNNEQFF. CDR3 DNA sequence: TGTGCCAGCAGACCTCCGGGACAGAACAATGAGCAGTTCTTC. The chain recombines TRBV28 with TRBJ2-1; TRBD1 matches at 7 bases. This CDR3 contains 14 residues. The V segment lost 6 bases and the J segment 5 bases; nucleotides outside the gene matches: 7. Germline-derived CDR1 and CDR2 are MDHEN and SYDVKM.

The gene calls are TRBV7-9 and TRBJ1-5; D is undetermined. The CDR3 is made up of 12 amino acids. V was trimmed by 1 base and J by 8 bases, leaving 6 bases between them. CDR1 is SEHNR and CDR2 is FQNEAQ in the germline V gene (reference sequence). Here the CDR3 reads CASSLGQEPQHF. The DNA of the CDR3 is TGTGCCAGCAGCTTAGGCCAGGAGCCCCAGCATTTT.